The clone carrying this TCR beta chain was seen a few times. Using immunoSEQ multiplex PCR, the repertoire was profiled, and TCRdb retains in-frame clones only, with some absent. Of about 64,000 clones in the sample, approximately 86% are singletons; the top ten hold 5% to 5.5%. This entry comes from a study of technical replicates of blood from a handful of donors. Germline CDR1 and CDR2: GTSNPN and SVGIG (reference sequence). V was shortened by 0 bases and J by 2 bases, with 7 bases between the two germline ends. The CDR3 length is 13 residues. This chain links TRBV30 with TRBJ1-1; D not resolved. Sequences were obtained from PBMCs. This clonotype was sampled from a human donor in good health. Some clones in this sample may be carry-over from other donors' samples. CDR3 in amino acids: CAWSVHGNTEAFF. The CDR3 region has the DNA TGTGCCTGGAGTGTTCATGGCAACACTGAAGCTTTCTTT.